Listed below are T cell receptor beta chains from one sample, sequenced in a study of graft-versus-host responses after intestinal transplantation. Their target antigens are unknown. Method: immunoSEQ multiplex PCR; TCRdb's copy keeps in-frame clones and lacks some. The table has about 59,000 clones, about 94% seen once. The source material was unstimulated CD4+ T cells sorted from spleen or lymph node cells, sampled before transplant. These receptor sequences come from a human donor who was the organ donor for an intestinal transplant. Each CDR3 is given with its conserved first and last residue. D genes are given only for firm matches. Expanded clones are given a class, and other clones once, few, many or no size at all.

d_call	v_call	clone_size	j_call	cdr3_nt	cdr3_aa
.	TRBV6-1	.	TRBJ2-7	TGTGCCAGCAGTGTTAGGGATACCTACGAGCAGTACTTC	CASSVRDTYEQYF
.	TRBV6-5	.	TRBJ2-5	TGTGCCAGCAGTTCCGGGCCCAGACGGGAGACCCAGTACTTC	CASSSGPRRETQYF
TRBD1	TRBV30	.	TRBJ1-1	TGTGCCTGGAGTTCCCCCTCCCTTCAGGGGGCGTCTGAAGCTTTCTTT	CAWSSPSLQGASEAFF
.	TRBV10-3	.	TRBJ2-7	TGTGCCATCCGGTTTCCCGAGCAGTACTTC	CAIRFPEQYF
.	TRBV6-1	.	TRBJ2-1	TGTGCCAGCGGCCGTCGGGACAATGAGCAGTTCTTC	CASGRRDNEQFF
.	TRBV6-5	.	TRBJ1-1	TGTGCCAGCAGTTACGGGGTGGGAAGGGTGAACACTGAAGCTTTCTTT	CASSYGVGRVNTEAFF
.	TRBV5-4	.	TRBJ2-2	TGTGCCAGCAGAAAAGGGACCTCAGGCACCGGGGAGCTGTTTTTT	CASRKGTSGTGELFF
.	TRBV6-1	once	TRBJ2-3	TGTGCCAGCAGTGATCGGGTACGGGATACGCAGTATTTT	CASSDRVRDTQYF
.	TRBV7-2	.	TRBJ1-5	TGTGCCAGCAGCTTAGGACGTACGGGGCCCCAGCATTTT	CASSLGRTGPQHF
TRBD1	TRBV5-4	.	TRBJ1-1	TGTGCCAGCAGCTTGGACCTTCGACAGGGCTGGACTGAAGCTTTCTTT	CASSLDLRQGWTEAFF
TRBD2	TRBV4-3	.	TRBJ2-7	TGCGCCAGCAGCCAAGAGGAGCGGGGGACCTACGAGCAGTACTTC	CASSQEERGTYEQYF
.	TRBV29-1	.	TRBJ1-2	TGCAGCGTTGCTCAGGGTAACTATGGCTACACCTTC	CSVAQGNYGYTF
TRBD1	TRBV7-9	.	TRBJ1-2	TGTGCCAGCAGCCAGGACAGGGAGGGCTACACCTTC	CASSQDREGYTF
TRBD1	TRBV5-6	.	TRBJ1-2	TGTGCCAGCAGCTTGAGGGACAGCGTCTATGGCTACACCTTC	CASSLRDSVYGYTF
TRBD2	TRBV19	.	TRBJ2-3	TGTGCCAGTAGTATAGACATGTTAGCGGGGGGCGGAGATACGCAGTATTTT	CASSIDMLAGGGDTQYF
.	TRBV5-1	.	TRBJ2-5	TGCGCCAGCAGTTCCGGGCTCCAAGAGACCCAGTACTTC	CASSSGLQETQYF
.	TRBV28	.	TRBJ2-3	TGTGCCAGCAGTTTTAGGCAGGGAAGCACAGATACGCAGTATTTT	CASSFRQGSTDTQYF
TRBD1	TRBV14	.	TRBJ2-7	TGTGCCAGCAGCCAGAGACAGGGCTACGAGCAGTACTTC	CASSQRQGYEQYF
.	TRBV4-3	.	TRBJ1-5	TGCGCCAGCAGCCGACCCTGGGACCCCAATCAGCCCCAGCATTTT	CASSRPWDPNQPQHF
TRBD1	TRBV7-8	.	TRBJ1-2	TGTGCCAGCAGCGCCGGGACAGGGGGCTATGGCTACACCTTC	CASSAGTGGYGYTF
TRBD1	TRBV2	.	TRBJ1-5	TGTGCCAGCAGTCAGGACAGGGCTAGGCCCCAGCATTTT	CASSQDRARPQHF
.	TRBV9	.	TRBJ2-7	TGTGCCAGCCTCCGAAGGGGGGAGCAGTACTTC	CASLRRGEQYF
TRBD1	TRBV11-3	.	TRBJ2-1	TGTGCCAGCAGCTCGACAGGGGTAGGCAATGAGCAGTTCTTC	CASSSTGVGNEQFF
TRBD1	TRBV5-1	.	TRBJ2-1	TGCGCCAGCAGCTTAGGGGGCCACTCCTACAATGAGCAGTTCTTC	CASSLGGHSYNEQFF
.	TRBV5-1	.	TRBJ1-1	TGCGCCAGCAGCTTGGCTATTCAGGCCCCGGGCACTGAAGCTTTCTTT	CASSLAIQAPGTEAFF
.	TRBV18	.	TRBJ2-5	TGTGCCAGCTCACCACTATTTGGGGTAGAGACCCAGTACTTC	CASSPLFGVETQYF
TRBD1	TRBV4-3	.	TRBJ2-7	TGCGCCAGCAGCCAAGATTTGGTCAAGGGGGCGGTTTACGAGCAGTACTTC	CASSQDLVKGAVYEQYF
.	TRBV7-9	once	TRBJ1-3	TGTGCCAGCAGCCCCCTGTGGACAAGGGGAAACACCATATATTTT	CASSPLWTRGNTIYF
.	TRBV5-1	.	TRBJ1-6	TGCGCCAGCAGCCTTGGGACGGAGGGAACACCCCTCCACTTT	CASSLGTEGTPLHF
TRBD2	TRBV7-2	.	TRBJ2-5	TGTGCCAGCAGCCAGCGGGGGGGCCTAAACCAGTACTTC	CASSQRGGLNQYF
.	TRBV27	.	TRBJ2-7	TGTGCCAGCAGGGAAGGGGGAGCATCCTACGAGCAGTACTTC	CASREGGASYEQYF
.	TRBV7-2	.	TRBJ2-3	TGTGCCAGCAGCCCGTCCACAGATACGCAGTATTTT	CASSPSTDTQYF
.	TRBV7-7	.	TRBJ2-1	TGTGCTAGCAGCTTAGGAGACTACAATGAGCAGTTCTTC	CASSLGDYNEQFF
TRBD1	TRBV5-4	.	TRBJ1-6	TGTGCCAGCAGCACCGGGACAGGGTCGAATTCACCCCTCCACTTT	CASSTGTGSNSPLHF
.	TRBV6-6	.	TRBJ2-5	TGTGCCAGCAGTTACCTCGGAGGGGGGCATGAGACCCAGTACTTC	CASSYLGGGHETQYF
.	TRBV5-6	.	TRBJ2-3	TGTGCCAGCAGCTTGGGGAGTATGGGACGCCGGGCAGATACGCAGTATTTT	CASSLGSMGRRADTQYF
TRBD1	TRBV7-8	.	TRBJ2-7	TGTGCCAGCAGCTCGGGGACAGGGAAGGGTGAGCAGTACTTC	CASSSGTGKGEQYF
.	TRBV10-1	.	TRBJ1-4	TGCGCCAGCAACAATCTAATGACGAGTGAAAAACTGTTTTTT	CASNNLMTSEKLFF
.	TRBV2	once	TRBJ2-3	TGTGCCAGCAGTGTCGGGACTCTAGTAACCACAGATACGCAGTATTTT	CASSVGTLVTTDTQYF
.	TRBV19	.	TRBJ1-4	TGTGCCAGTAGTAGGAGGAAAGGACTTGAAAAACTGTTTTTT	CASSRRKGLEKLFF
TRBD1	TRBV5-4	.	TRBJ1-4	TGTGCCAGCAGCTTGGAGGGGGCAGGGAGTGAAAAACTGTTTTTT	CASSLEGAGSEKLFF
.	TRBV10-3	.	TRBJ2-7	TGTGCCATCAGCGGGGCACAGGGTCTCAACGAGCAGTACTTC	CAISGAQGLNEQYF
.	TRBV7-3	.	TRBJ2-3	TGTGCCAGCAGCTTAGCGGGGCTCACAGATACGCAGTATTTT	CASSLAGLTDTQYF
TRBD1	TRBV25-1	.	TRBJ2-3	TGTGCCAGCAGAGACAGGGTGACAGATACGCAGTATTTT	CASRDRVTDTQYF
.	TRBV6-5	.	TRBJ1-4	TGTGCCAGCAGTTACTCGTCCCCAAAAAAACTGTTTTTT	CASSYSSPKKLFF
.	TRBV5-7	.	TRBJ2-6	TGTGCCAGCAGCTTGGGACACTCTGGGGCCAACGTCCTGACTTTC	CASSLGHSGANVLTF
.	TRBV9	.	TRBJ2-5	TGTGCCAGCAGCTTACGACCCCTTGGGACCCAGTACTTC	CASSLRPLGTQYF
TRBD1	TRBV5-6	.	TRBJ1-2	TGTGCCAGCAGCCTCCGGACAGGGCGCTCCTATGGCTACACCTTC	CASSLRTGRSYGYTF
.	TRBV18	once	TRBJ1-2	TGTGCCAGCTCACCGCTCGGTGGGGCAGGCTATGGCTACACCTTC	CASSPLGGAGYGYTF
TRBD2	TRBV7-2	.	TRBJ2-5	TGTGCCAGCACCTTAGAAGCGGGGGGACAGGAGACCCAGTACTTC	CASTLEAGGQETQYF
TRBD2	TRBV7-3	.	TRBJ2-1	TGTGCCAGCAGCCCAATCCGACTAGCGGGGGGTCCCACCCGCTCCTACAATGAGCAGTTCTTC	CASSPIRLAGGPTRSYNEQFF
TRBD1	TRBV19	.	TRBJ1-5	TGTGCCAGCCCGGGACAGGGAAACGGCAATCAGCCCCAGCATTTT	CASPGQGNGNQPQHF